A single sample gave rise to the 4 T cell receptor beta chains below, sequenced in a study of shared clonotypes between healthy human individuals. Clones were read by immunoSEQ multiplex PCR, and TCRdb kept only the in-frame ones, dropping some. Here the sample spans 800,000 or so clones, 96% being singletons. Positively selected for CCR7, the CD45RO-negative cells used as naive CD8 cells excluded terminally differentiated effector memory CD45RA+ cells. The sequenced sample consisted of naive CD8+ T cells sorted from blood. These receptors came from a man aged 25-45 years in good health.

This clone was found a few times. This chain joins TRBV25-1 and TRBJ2-1; 13 bases fit TRBD2. Trimming took 2 bases from V and 6 from J; bases not matched to a gene: 1. There are 15 residues in the CDR3. The germline gives CDR1 MGHDK, CDR2 SYGVNS. In DNA form, the CDR3 reads TGTGCCAGCAGTGAAGGACTAGCGGGAGTCAATGAGCAGTTCTTC. It yields the protein CASSEGLAGVNEQFF.

The chain has TRBV18 and TRBJ2-6; the D gene is possibly TRBD1 (5 bases). V was shortened by 2 bases and J by 0 bases, with 14 bases between the two germline ends. This CDR3 has 18 residues. The V gene's germline CDR1 is KGHSH and CDR2 LQKENI. In nucleotides, the CDR3 is TGTGCCAGCTCACCATCCGACAGTCTCGCCTCTGGGGCCAACGTCCTGACTTTC. Translation: CASSPSDSLASGANVLTF. The full variable domain, in which reference TRBV18 and TRBJ2-6 provide the parts outside the CDR3, is NAGVMQNPRHLVRRRGQEARLRCSPMKGHSHVYWYRQLPEEGLKFMVYLQKENIIDESGMPKERFSAEFPKEGPSILRIQQVVRGDSAAYFCASSPSDSLASGANVLTFGAGSRLTVL.

The rearrangement links TRBV6-1 to TRBJ2-3; D is ambiguous. Germline V gives CDR1 MNHNS, CDR2 SASEGT. The CDR3 spans 13 residues. The germline V and J ends were trimmed by 1 base and 5 bases, with 7 bases remaining between them. The CDR3 DNA sequence: TGTGCCAGCAGTGAAGAACAGATAGATACGCAGTATTTT. Encoded protein: CASSEEQIDTQYF.

The CDR3 reads CASILTSGRYNEQFF. The CDR3 DNA is TGTGCCAGCATTCTCACTAGCGGGAGATACAATGAGCAGTTCTTC. The V call is TRBV6-1, the J call TRBJ2-1; 11 nucleotides line up with TRBD2. The germline CDR1 and CDR2 sequences are MNHNS and SASEGT. The CDR3 runs to 15 residues. V was clipped by 7 bases and J by 4 bases; unmatched bases: 6.